Each of the 3 T cell receptor beta chains below was sequenced from the same sample in a study of blood T cell repertoires in COVID-19. The assay was immunoSEQ multiplex PCR, and TCRdb's table has in-frame clones only and misses some. The table includes 250,000 to 350,000 clones, about 90% detected once. The sample comprised peripheral blood. These receptors all come from a woman aged 50 to 60 who had recovered from COVID-19.

The chain is built from TRBV6-2 or TRBV6-3 and TRBJ1-5, with 8 bases lining up with TRBD1. The ends lost 5 bases at V and 3 bases at J; junction bases unmatched: 6. In germline, CDR1 is MNHEY, CDR2 SVGEGT. CDR3 length: 15 residues. CDR3: CASSRTGSPNQPQHF. The DNA for the CDR3 is TGTGCCAGCAGTCGGACAGGGAGTCCCAATCAGCCCCAGCATTTT.

The V and J genes are TRBV9 and TRBJ1-1, with a tentative D call TRBD1 (6 bases). V lost 4 bases, J lost 2 bases, and 15 bases lay in between. The CDR3 consists of 15 residues. Germline CDR1 and CDR2: SGDLS and YYNGEE. The CDR3 loop reads CASSPRGRGNTEAFF. The DNA of the CDR3 is TGTGCCAGCAGCCCTAGGGGCAGGGGTAACACTGAAGCTTTCTTT. The full variable domain, in which reference TRBV9 and TRBJ1-1 provide the parts outside the CDR3, is DSGVTQTPKHLITATGQRVTLRCSPRSGDLSVYWYQQSLDQGLQFLIQYYNGEERAKGNILERFSAQQFPDLHSELNLSSLELGDSALYFCASSPRGRGNTEAFFGQGTRLTVV.

This rearrangement joins TRBV10-3 to TRBJ2-2; maybe TRBD2 (6 bases). Deletions cut 7 bases from V and 0 bases from J, with 12 bases between. From germline, CDR1 is ENHRY and CDR2 SYGVKD. The CDR3 runs 15 residues. The CDR3 loop reads CAINPGLANTGELFF. DNA for the CDR3: TGTGCCATCAACCCGGGACTCGCGAACACCGGGGAGCTGTTTTTT.